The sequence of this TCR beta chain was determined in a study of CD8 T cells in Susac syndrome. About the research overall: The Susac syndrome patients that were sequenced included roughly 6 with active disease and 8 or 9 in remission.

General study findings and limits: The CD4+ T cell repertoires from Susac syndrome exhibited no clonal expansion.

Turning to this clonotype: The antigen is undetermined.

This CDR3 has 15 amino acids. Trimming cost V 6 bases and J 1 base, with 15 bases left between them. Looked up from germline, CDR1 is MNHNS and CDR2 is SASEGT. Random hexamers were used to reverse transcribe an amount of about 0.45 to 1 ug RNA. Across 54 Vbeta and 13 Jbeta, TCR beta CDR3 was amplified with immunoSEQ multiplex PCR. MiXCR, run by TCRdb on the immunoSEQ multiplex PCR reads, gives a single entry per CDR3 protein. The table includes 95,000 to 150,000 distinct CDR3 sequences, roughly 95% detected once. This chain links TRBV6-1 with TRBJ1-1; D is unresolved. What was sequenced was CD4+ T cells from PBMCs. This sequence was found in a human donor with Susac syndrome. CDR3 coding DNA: TGTGCCAGCAGGATTGGGGAGACGCAGAACACTGAAGCTTTCTTT. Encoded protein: CASRIGETQNTEAFF.